The entry that follows covers one T cell receptor (beta chain) sequence. The PCR had 60 Vbeta and 13 Jbeta primers. TCRdb's copy holds only in-frame clones and misses some; the assay was immunoSEQ multiplex PCR. This sample carries some 100,000 clones, over 65% of them seen once, and the ten largest clones take 16%. Germline values: CDR1 SQVTM, CDR2 ANQGSEA. V was shortened by 6 bases and J by 6 bases, with 14 bases between the two germline ends. CDR3 length equals 13 residues. These data are taken from a study of cytomegalovirus exposure and HLA in healthy donors. Material: PBMCs. The receptor was isolated from a woman aged 18-35 years in good health and CMV-seropositive. The chain couples TRBV29-1 to TRBJ2-2; D may be TRBD2 (5 bases). The CDR3 loop reads CSVGGLGPGELFF. CDR3 DNA sequence: TGCAGCGTCGGAGGACTGGGCCCCGGGGAGCTGTTTTTT.